The rows below give T cell receptor beta chains drawn from one sample of a study of vaccination effects on CD4 cells after COVID-19. Profiling relied on immunoSEQ multiplex PCR, and the TCRdb table lists in-frame clones only, not all of them. Of approximately 74,000 clones in the sample, around 69% were seen once. Their antigens are not known. Sequencing was performed on CD4+ T cells from PBMCs cultured without peptide, taken after COVID-19 vaccination. All receptors derive from a human donor who received a COVID-19 vaccine. Both conserved end residues are part of each CDR3. The D gene is left open where the match is weak. Expanded clones are given a class, and other clones once, few, many or no size at all.

j_gene: TRBJ1-5; abundance: .; d_gene: .; v_gene: TRBV6-5; CDR3nt: TGTGCCAGCAGGGGGGGTGGCAATCAGCCCCAGCATTTT; CDR3aa: CASRGGGNQPQHF
j_gene: TRBJ2-1; abundance: .; d_gene: TRBD1; v_gene: TRBV7-2; CDR3nt: TGTGCCAGCAGCCCAGGGGGGACAGGGAGGATCAATGAGCAGTTCTTC; CDR3aa: CASSPGGTGRINEQFF
j_gene: TRBJ1-5; abundance: .; d_gene: .; v_gene: TRBV25-1; CDR3nt: TGTGCCAGCAGGCCCAAGGGGGTTAGAGATCAGCCCCAGCATTTT; CDR3aa: CASRPKGVRDQPQHF
j_gene: TRBJ2-3; abundance: few; d_gene: TRBD2; v_gene: TRBV18; CDR3nt: TGTGCCAGCTCATCGGGACTAGCGGGAGAAAGCACAGATACGCAGTATTTT; CDR3aa: CASSSGLAGESTDTQYF
j_gene: TRBJ2-4; abundance: .; d_gene: .; v_gene: TRBV14; CDR3nt: TGTGCCAGCAGCCAAGAGTCTTTGTGGCCCGCCAAAAACATTCAGTACTTC; CDR3aa: CASSQESLWPAKNIQYF
j_gene: TRBJ2-5; abundance: .; d_gene: TRBD2; v_gene: TRBV5-1; CDR3nt: TGCGCCAGCAGCCCTACTAGCGGGGCGGAGACCCAGTACTTC; CDR3aa: CASSPTSGAETQYF
j_gene: TRBJ2-1; abundance: .; d_gene: .; v_gene: TRBV24-1; CDR3nt: TGTGCCACCAGTGATTCCGTTGGTGGCGGCGAGCAGTTCTTC; CDR3aa: CATSDSVGGGEQFF
j_gene: TRBJ2-3; abundance: .; d_gene: .; v_gene: TRBV5-4; CDR3nt: TGTGCCAGCAGCCCTGGACAGCCTTTCACAGATACGCAGTATTTT; CDR3aa: CASSPGQPFTDTQYF
j_gene: TRBJ1-1; abundance: .; d_gene: .; v_gene: TRBV5-1; CDR3nt: TGCGCCAGCAGCCCCCGGACGGGCGACGCTGAAGCTTTCTTT; CDR3aa: CASSPRTGDAEAFF
j_gene: TRBJ2-5; abundance: few; d_gene: .; v_gene: TRBV7-9; CDR3nt: TGTGCCAGCAGCTCGCGGACAAGAGAGACCCAGTACTTC; CDR3aa: CASSSRTRETQYF
j_gene: TRBJ2-2; abundance: .; d_gene: .; v_gene: TRBV25-1; CDR3nt: TGTGCCAGCAGTGATATGGCGGACAACACCGGGGAGCTGTTTTTT; CDR3aa: CASSDMADNTGELFF
j_gene: TRBJ2-4; abundance: once; d_gene: .; v_gene: TRBV6-5; CDR3nt: TGTGCCAGCAGTTTCTCGAACAGGTTACGGAACATTCAGTACTTC; CDR3aa: CASSFSNRLRNIQYF
j_gene: TRBJ1-2; abundance: .; d_gene: .; v_gene: TRBV5-8; CDR3nt: TGTGCCAGCAGCCCGTCCGGGCCCTATGGCTACACCTTC; CDR3aa: CASSPSGPYGYTF
j_gene: TRBJ2-3; abundance: .; d_gene: TRBD1; v_gene: TRBV7-2; CDR3nt: TGTGCCAGCAGCCAGGCCAGGGGGAGCATGTATACGCAGTATTTT; CDR3aa: CASSQARGSMYTQYF
j_gene: TRBJ2-5; abundance: .; d_gene: TRBD1; v_gene: TRBV5-1; CDR3nt: TGCGCCAGCAGCCCGGGGACAGGGGTATTTGAGACCCAGTACTTC; CDR3aa: CASSPGTGVFETQYF
j_gene: TRBJ2-1; abundance: .; d_gene: .; v_gene: TRBV6-5; CDR3nt: TGTGCCAGCAGTCCACCTTATGGAGGAAATCGGTTCTTC; CDR3aa: CASSPPYGGNRFF
j_gene: TRBJ1-2; abundance: .; d_gene: .; v_gene: TRBV9; CDR3nt: TGTGCCAGCAGCTTTAGGGGATCCGACTATGGCTACACCTTC; CDR3aa: CASSFRGSDYGYTF
j_gene: TRBJ2-3; abundance: .; d_gene: .; v_gene: TRBV5-8; CDR3nt: TGTGCCAGCCCCTGGCCCCCTTTAGCTCGAGGAAGCCCAGATACGCAGTATTTT; CDR3aa: CASPWPPLARGSPDTQYF
j_gene: TRBJ1-5; abundance: .; d_gene: .; v_gene: TRBV14; CDR3nt: TGTGCCAGCAGTTTGGACAGTAGTCAGCCCCAGCATTTT; CDR3aa: CASSLDSSQPQHF
j_gene: TRBJ2-2; abundance: .; d_gene: .; v_gene: TRBV7-3; CDR3nt: TGTGCCAGCAGCCTCCAAGGGGGGCGTACTACCGGGGAGCTGTTTTTT; CDR3aa: CASSLQGGRTTGELFF
j_gene: TRBJ1-4; abundance: few; d_gene: .; v_gene: TRBV3-1/TRBV3-2; CDR3nt: TGTGCCAGCAGCGTTTCCACAGGGAATGAAAAACTGTTTTTT; CDR3aa: CASSVSTGNEKLFF
j_gene: TRBJ2-2; abundance: few; d_gene: .; v_gene: TRBV7-2; CDR3nt: TGTGCCAGCAGCAAGGGGGTCGGGGAGCTGTTTTTT; CDR3aa: CASSKGVGELFF
j_gene: TRBJ1-2; abundance: few; d_gene: .; v_gene: TRBV10-1; CDR3nt: TGCGCCAGCAGCCCGGGACAAGGAATTGGGGGCTACACCTTC; CDR3aa: CASSPGQGIGGYTF
j_gene: TRBJ1-3; abundance: few; d_gene: .; v_gene: TRBV7-2; CDR3nt: TGTGCCAGCAGCTTAGTCCGGGGGCCTGGAAACACCATATATTTT; CDR3aa: CASSLVRGPGNTIYF
j_gene: TRBJ2-5; abundance: .; d_gene: .; v_gene: TRBV10-3; CDR3nt: TGTGCCATCAGTGAGCGAGGGGAAGGCGAGACCCAGTACTTC; CDR3aa: CAISERGEGETQYF
j_gene: TRBJ2-2; abundance: .; d_gene: TRBD1; v_gene: TRBV7-3; CDR3nt: TGTGCCAGCAAACCAACAGGGGGGACCGGAACCGGGGAGCTGTTTTTT; CDR3aa: CASKPTGGTGTGELFF
j_gene: TRBJ2-5; abundance: .; d_gene: .; v_gene: TRBV21-1; CDR3nt: TGTGCCAGCAGCAAAATGGAGCAAGAGACCCAGTACTTC; CDR3aa: CASSKMEQETQYF
j_gene: TRBJ2-5; abundance: few; d_gene: TRBD1; v_gene: TRBV7-3; CDR3nt: TGTGCCAGCAGCTGGACAGGGGAAGAGACCCAGTACTTC; CDR3aa: CASSWTGEETQYF
j_gene: TRBJ1-1; abundance: .; d_gene: TRBD1; v_gene: TRBV19; CDR3nt: TGTGCCAGTAGTAAATACAGGGGCCCCACTGAAGCTTTCTTT; CDR3aa: CASSKYRGPTEAFF
j_gene: TRBJ1-5; abundance: .; d_gene: TRBD1; v_gene: TRBV19; CDR3nt: TGTGCCAGTATCGGGGACAGGGTAAACAATCAGCCCCAGCATTTT; CDR3aa: CASIGDRVNNQPQHF
j_gene: TRBJ1-2; abundance: .; d_gene: TRBD1; v_gene: TRBV2; CDR3nt: TGTGCCAGCAAAGGGACAGTTCACGACTATGGCTACACCTTC; CDR3aa: CASKGTVHDYGYTF
j_gene: TRBJ2-3; abundance: .; d_gene: TRBD1; v_gene: TRBV9; CDR3nt: TGTGCCAGCAGCGCCACCTTGACAGGGTCAGATACGCAGTATTTT; CDR3aa: CASSATLTGSDTQYF
j_gene: TRBJ2-5; abundance: .; d_gene: .; v_gene: TRBV10-1; CDR3nt: TGCGCCAGCGAACCCAAGTACCAAGAGACCCAGTACTTC; CDR3aa: CASEPKYQETQYF
j_gene: TRBJ2-3; abundance: .; d_gene: TRBD1; v_gene: TRBV18; CDR3nt: TGTGCCAGCTCACCACAGGGGGCGCGCACAGATACGCAGTATTTT; CDR3aa: CASSPQGARTDTQYF
j_gene: TRBJ2-3; abundance: .; d_gene: TRBD2; v_gene: TRBV30; CDR3nt: TGTGCCTGGGCCGGGGGGGTCACAGATACGCAGTATTTT; CDR3aa: CAWAGGVTDTQYF
j_gene: TRBJ2-4; abundance: .; d_gene: .; v_gene: TRBV6-2/TRBV6-3; CDR3nt: TGTGCCAGCAGTCAAGAGACAGGATACATTCAGTACTTC; CDR3aa: CASSQETGYIQYF
j_gene: TRBJ2-1; abundance: .; d_gene: .; v_gene: TRBV24-1; CDR3nt: TGTGCCACCAGTGATTGGCCCTCCCGGAAGCAGTTCTTC; CDR3aa: CATSDWPSRKQFF
j_gene: TRBJ2-1; abundance: .; d_gene: .; v_gene: TRBV5-5; CDR3nt: TGTGCCAGCAGCTTGGGGGTCAATGAGCAGTTCTTC; CDR3aa: CASSLGVNEQFF
j_gene: TRBJ2-4; abundance: .; d_gene: .; v_gene: TRBV7-2; CDR3nt: TGTGCCAGCAGCTTATGGGGGGTTGCCAAAAACATTCAGTACTTC; CDR3aa: CASSLWGVAKNIQYF
j_gene: TRBJ2-2; abundance: .; d_gene: .; v_gene: TRBV5-1; CDR3nt: TGCGCCAGCAGCTTCGCTAGCGATACCGGGGAGCTGTTTTTT; CDR3aa: CASSFASDTGELFF
j_gene: TRBJ2-5; abundance: few; d_gene: .; v_gene: TRBV5-1; CDR3nt: TGCGCCAGCAGCTTGGAGGCAGGGGTAGAGACCCAGTACTTC; CDR3aa: CASSLEAGVETQYF
j_gene: TRBJ1-2; abundance: .; d_gene: TRBD1; v_gene: TRBV9; CDR3nt: TGTGCCAGCAGCGTAGAAGTTAGGACAGGGAGTGGCTACACCTTC; CDR3aa: CASSVEVRTGSGYTF
j_gene: TRBJ2-3; abundance: .; d_gene: .; v_gene: TRBV18; CDR3nt: TGTGCCAGCTCACCAGGGGTTAGCACAGATACGCAGTATTTT; CDR3aa: CASSPGVSTDTQYF
j_gene: TRBJ1-1; abundance: once; d_gene: .; v_gene: TRBV5-1; CDR3nt: TGCGCCAGCAGCTTGATTGTCGGTCGGGACACTGAAGCTTTCTTT; CDR3aa: CASSLIVGRDTEAFF
j_gene: TRBJ1-4; abundance: once; d_gene: TRBD1; v_gene: TRBV28; CDR3nt: TGTGCCAGCAGTTTACCGACAGGGCCTAATGAAAAACTGTTTTTT; CDR3aa: CASSLPTGPNEKLFF
j_gene: TRBJ2-2; abundance: .; d_gene: TRBD1; v_gene: TRBV10-1; CDR3nt: TGCGCCACCCCCCTCCGGGACAGGGGGCGCTTATACACCGGGGAGCTGTTTTTT; CDR3aa: CATPLRDRGRLYTGELFF
j_gene: TRBJ2-3; abundance: .; d_gene: .; v_gene: TRBV7-2; CDR3nt: TGTGCCAGCAGCTCTGCTAGCACAGATACGCAGTATTTT; CDR3aa: CASSSASTDTQYF
j_gene: TRBJ1-2; abundance: .; d_gene: .; v_gene: TRBV19; CDR3nt: TGTGCCAGTAGTATCGGCAGATACTATGGCTACACCTTC; CDR3aa: CASSIGRYYGYTF
j_gene: TRBJ1-4; abundance: .; d_gene: .; v_gene: TRBV10-3; CDR3nt: TGTGCCATCAGGGGCACTAATGAAAAACTGTTTTTT; CDR3aa: CAIRGTNEKLFF
j_gene: TRBJ1-2; abundance: few; d_gene: .; v_gene: TRBV28; CDR3nt: TGTGCCAGCAGTTCGTCCCACTGGCGATTTAACTATGGCTACACCTTC; CDR3aa: CASSSSHWRFNYGYTF
j_gene: TRBJ2-1; abundance: .; d_gene: TRBD2; v_gene: TRBV5-1; CDR3nt: TGCGCCAGCAGCTTGGATCCAGCGGGGGCGGGGAATGAGCAGTTCTTC; CDR3aa: CASSLDPAGAGNEQFF